Shown below are 12 T cell receptor beta chains from a single sample sequenced in a study of T cell responses to AZD1222 COVID-19 vaccine. Some clones are missing from TCRdb's copy, which holds only in-frame ones; the method was immunoSEQ multiplex PCR. This sample yields 90,000 to 120,000 clones, of which 89% are seen a single time; 6.6% belongs to the top ten. The sample in question was peripheral blood, obtained on day 0 of AZD1222 vaccination. These receptors all come from an adult in good health.

The chain uses TRBV27 and TRBJ2-7; D is unresolved. Trimming took 3 bases from V and 0 from J, leaving 9 bases between them. Germline V CDR1 and CDR2: MNHEY, SMNVEV (reference sequence). The CDR3 sequence is 14 residues long. The CDR3 loop reads CASSLEISSYEQYF. The CDR3 nucleotides read TGTGCCAGCAGTTTGGAGATTAGCTCCTACGAGCAGTACTTC.

This rearrangement joins TRBV7-8 to TRBJ2-5; tentatively, D is TRBD1 (6 bases). Germline-derived CDR1 and CDR2 are SGHVS and FQNEAQ. V lost 2 bases, J lost 5 bases, and 12 bases lay in between. The length of the CDR3 is 14 residues. The CDR3: CASSLRPRGETQYF. The CDR3 bases are TGTGCCAGCAGCTTACGCCCGAGGGGGGAGACCCAGTACTTC.

The CDR3 is CASSLAGAFRGYEQFF. CDR3 nucleotide sequence: TGTGCCAGCAGCCTAGCAGGGGCCTTCCGGGGGTATGAGCAGTTCTTC. This chain uses TRBV7-3 with TRBJ2-1; D is possibly TRBD1 or TRBD2 (6 bases each). The CDR3 consists of 16 residues. The V and J ends lost 5 bases and 8 bases respectively, with 22 bases between them. Germline V gene sequence: CDR1 SGHTA, CDR2 FQGTGA.

The sample holds a few counts of this clone. The chain carries TRBV5-6 and TRBJ2-3, with TRBD2 matching 13 bases. CDR3 length: 17 amino acids. CDR1 is SGHDT and CDR2 is YYEEEE in the germline V gene. V gave up 7 bases and J gave up 0 bases; unmatched junction bases: 8. The CDR3 coding sequence is TGTGCCAGCCATGGGACTAGCGGGGCAATTAGCACAGATACGCAGTATTTT. Protein product: CASHGTSGAISTDTQYF.

The rearrangement uses TRBV12-3 or TRBV12-4 and TRBJ1-1; possible D gene TRBD1, 6 bases. CDR3 length: 13 amino acids. The V end was cut by 5 bases, the J end by 8 bases, with 15 bases between. In DNA form, the CDR3 reads TGTGCCAGCAGTCCTAGGACAGAAGGCGAAGCTTTCTTT. This gives the protein CASSPRTEGEAFF.

This CDR3 is CATSRVDSGETQYF. CDR3 DNA: TGTGCCACCAGCAGAGTTGATAGCGGGGAGACCCAGTACTTC. This chain connects TRBV15 to TRBJ2-5; 7 bases fit TRBD2. V lost 1 base and J lost 5; bases outside the gene matches: 4. Germline loops: CDR1 LNHNV, CDR2 YYDKDF (reference sequence). The CDR3 sequence is 14 residues long.

V and J are TRBV30 and TRBJ2-3; TRBD2 agrees at 8 bases. V lost 0 bases, J lost 3 bases, and 8 bases stayed unmatched. The V gene's germline CDR1 is GTSNPN and CDR2 SVGIG (reference sequence). CDR3 size: 16 residues. The CDR3 is CAWSVQLGGRTDTQYF. In DNA form, the CDR3 reads TGTGCCTGGAGTGTACAGTTGGGCGGGAGGACAGATACGCAGTATTTT.

The CDR3 reads CASSLGEGIQETQYF. CDR3 DNA: TGCGCCAGCAGCTTGGGAGAAGGGATCCAAGAGACCCAGTACTTC. The chain links TRBV5-1 to TRBJ2-5; D remains ambiguous. Germline CDR1 is SGHRS and CDR2 is YFSETQ. V gave up 0 bases and J gave up 1 base, with 10 bases separating them. CDR3 length equals 15 residues.

The genes are TRBV28 and TRBJ1-1; D call uncertain. This CDR3 is 12 amino acids long. Germline CDR1 reads MDHEN; CDR2 reads SYDVKM. With 6 bases removed from V and 11 bases from J, the gap between germline ends came to 16 bases. This CDR3 is CASRPIGEGAFF. The DNA for the CDR3 is TGTGCCAGCAGACCCATCGGGGAGGGCGCTTTCTTT.

CDR3 nucleotides: TGTGCCAGCAGCTTAGGGTCCGGCGGCCTGAACACTGAAGCTTTCTTT. Amino acid sequence: CASSLGSGGLNTEAFF. The chain is built from TRBV11-3 and TRBJ1-1; D is unclear. Germline V gene data show CDR1 as SGHNT and CDR2 as YENEEA. This CDR3 contains 16 residues. V lost 1 base and J lost 0, with 12 bases in between.

The chain employs TRBV11-1 and TRBJ2-7; 7 bases are a match to TRBD1. Germline assignment: CDR1 SGHAT and CDR2 FQDESV (reference sequence). This CDR3 region has 16 residues. Unmatched junction bases numbered 12, after V lost 5 bases and J lost 2 bases. CDR3 loop: CASSPAGTGVPYEQYF. Here the CDR3 DNA reads TGTGCCAGCAGCCCCGCCGGTACAGGGGTACCCTACGAGCAGTACTTC.

This clone is a singleton in its sample. V is TRBV7-2 and J is TRBJ1-2, with 9 bases aligning to TRBD1. The CDR3 runs to 15 residues. With V trimmed by 5 bases and J by 6 bases, 10 bases remained unmatched. Germline V lookup: CDR1 SGHTA, CDR2 FQGNSA. The CDR3 coding sequence is TGTGCCAGCAGCCAACGATCGGGACAGGGAAATGGCTACACCTTC. Translated, it gives CASSQRSGQGNGYTF. Using reference TRBV7-2 and TRBJ1-2 for the parts outside the CDR3, the full variable domain is GAGVSQSPSNKVTEKGKDVELRCDPISGHTALYWYRQSLGQGLEFLIYFQGNSAPDKSGLPSDRFSAERTGGSVSTLTIQRTQQEDSAVYLCASSQRSGQGNGYTFGSGTRLTVV.